Each of the 18 T cell receptor beta chains below was sequenced from the same sample in a study of cytomegalovirus exposure and HLA in healthy donors. 60 Vbeta and 13 Jbeta primers were used in PCR. The table came from immunoSEQ multiplex PCR; TCRdb's copy has only in-frame clones and leaves some out. The profile shows around 200,000 clones, just under 70% of them singletons. The sample comprised PBMCs. All receptors derive from a man aged 35 to 55 in good health and CMV-seropositive.

The CDR3 DNA sequence: TGTGCCAGCAGCCCGCTAGCTGGGACCCAGTACTTC. As protein: CASSPLAGTQYF. The chain combines TRBV7-6 with TRBJ2-5, with a weak D call TRBD2 (5 bases). Germline values: CDR1 SGHVS, CDR2 FNYEAQ. This CDR3 has 12 residues. V was cut by 5 bases and J by 7 bases, with 11 bases left in between.

The chain carries TRBV7-8 and TRBJ2-5; TRBD2 is a possible D gene (5 bases). Germline CDR1 SGHVS, CDR2 FQNEAQ. Trimming shortened V by 1 base and J by 6 bases, and 9 bases separated the two germline ends. The CDR3 extends over 13 amino acids. CDR3 in DNA: TGTGCCAGCAGCTTAGGGGAGTTGCAGACCCAGTACTTC. This sequence encodes CASSLGELQTQYF.

The V and J genes are TRBV29-1 and TRBJ1-5; 8 bases align to TRBD1. CDR1 SQVTM and CDR2 ANQGSEA come from the germline V gene. The V gene end was trimmed by 6 bases and the J gene end by 3 bases; junction bases not matched to a gene: 10. This CDR3 has 15 amino acids. CDR3 bases: TGCAGCGTGGAGCAGACAGGGGAGCCCAATCAGCCCCAGCATTTT. Translated: CSVEQTGEPNQPQHF.

The rearrangement uses TRBV19 and TRBJ1-5; D gene unclear. The CDR3 is made up of 16 amino acids. The germline CDR1 and CDR2 sequences are LNHDA and SQIVND (reference sequence). V was clipped by 7 bases and J by 1 base, with 17 bases between them. The CDR3 is CASMLAEHPSNQPQHF. In DNA form, the CDR3 reads TGTGCCAGTATGTTGGCAGAACACCCAAGCAATCAGCCCCAGCATTTT.

The gene calls are TRBV18 and TRBJ2-7; 8 bases line up with TRBD2. After removal of 2 bases from V and 6 bases from J, the junction contained 12 bases not matched to a gene. The germline gives CDR1 KGHSH, CDR2 LQKENI. The CDR3 runs to 16 residues. The CDR3 here is CASSPSGGASLGEQYF. For the CDR3, the DNA is TGTGCCAGCTCACCATCCGGGGGGGCCAGCCTCGGCGAGCAGTACTTC. Full variable domain (remainder filled in from reference TRBV18 and TRBJ2-7): NAGVMQNPRHLVRRRGQEARLRCSPMKGHSHVYWYRQLPEEGLKFMVYLQKENIIDESGMPKERFSAEFPKEGPSILRIQQVVRGDSAAYFCASSPSGGASLGEQYFGPGTRLTVT.

The chain has TRBV29-1 and TRBJ1-2; 7 bases map to TRBD1. With 6 bases clipped from V and 3 bases from J, the junction kept 7 bases outside the gene matches. Looked up from germline, CDR1 is SQVTM and CDR2 is ANQGSEA. This CDR3 has 13 residues. The CDR3 DNA sequence: TGCAGCGTGGTGACAGGGTTCGACTATGGCTACACCTTC. Protein product: CSVVTGFDYGYTF.

The gene calls are TRBV11-2 and TRBJ1-2; maybe TRBD1 (6 bases). Trimming pared 5 bases from V and 4 bases from J, leaving 17 bases between. Germline CDR1 is SGHAT and CDR2 is FQNNGV. The CDR3 extends over 15 amino acids. The CDR3 nucleotides are TGTGCCAGCAGCCGCTTGGGGGCAGTCATCTATGGCTACACCTTC. Translation: CASSRLGAVIYGYTF.

The chain links TRBV19 to TRBJ2-7; maybe TRBD1 (6 bases). The V gene lost 3 bases and the J gene lost 3 bases, with 12 bases spanning the gap. Germline V gives CDR1 LNHDA, CDR2 SQIVND (reference sequence). CDR3 length equals 14 residues. CDR3 sequence reads: CASSMGAGNYEQYF. DNA of the CDR3: TGTGCCAGTAGTATGGGGGCAGGGAACTACGAGCAGTACTTC. The full variable domain, in which reference TRBV19 and TRBJ2-7 provide the parts outside the CDR3, is DGGITQSPKYLFRKEGQNVTLSCEQNLNHDAMYWYRQDPGQGLRLIYYSQIVNDFQKGDIAEGYSVSREKKESFPLTVTSAQKNPTAFYLCASSMGAGNYEQYFGPGTRLTVT.

The chain combines TRBV11-2 with TRBJ2-3; D is possibly TRBD1 (5 bases). This CDR3 region has 13 residues. CDR1 and CDR2 from the germline V gene are SGHAT and FQNNGV. V shed 1 base and J shed 6 bases, with 8 bases lying between them. The DNA of the CDR3 is TGTGCCAGCAGCTTAGGGGGCAGGGATACGCAGTATTTT. This gives the protein CASSLGGRDTQYF.

The genes are TRBV2 and TRBJ1-2; TRBD1 aligns across 10 bases. The CDR3 sequence is 15 residues long. V shed 6 bases, J shed 7 bases, and the junction held 11 bases outside the gene matches. The germline gives CDR1 SNHLY, CDR2 FYNNEI. The CDR3 region is CASRSSGQGIFGYTF. The CDR3 DNA is TGTGCCAGCAGATCCTCGGGACAGGGGATTTTTGGCTACACCTTC.

The V gene is TRBV11-1, the J gene TRBJ1-2, with a weak D call TRBD1 (5 bases). V lost 5 bases, J lost 4 bases, and 20 bases lay in between. Germline assignment: CDR1 SGHAT and CDR2 FQDESV (reference sequence). The length of the CDR3 is 16 residues. The CDR3: CASSPLPGVVGYGYTF. The DNA of the CDR3 is TGTGCCAGCAGCCCCCTTCCGGGGGTGGTAGGCTATGGCTACACCTTC. The variable domain in full, with the rest retrieved from reference TRBV11-1 and TRBJ1-2, is EAEVAQSPRYKITEKSQAVAFWCDPISGHATLYWYRQILGQGPELLVQFQDESVVDDSQLPKDRFSAERLKGVDSTLKIQPAELGDSAMYLCASSPLPGVVGYGYTFGSGTRLTVV.

The chain is built from TRBV4-2 and TRBJ1-2, with D perhaps TRBD1 (6 bases). In germline, CDR1 is LGHNA, CDR2 YNFKEQ. The CDR3 sequence is 16 residues long. V was pared by 4 bases and J by 0 bases, with 15 bases between. The CDR3 sequence is CASSRPQGTTNYGYTF. The CDR3 nucleotides are TGTGCCAGCAGCCGCCCACAGGGTACTACTAACTATGGCTACACCTTC.

The chain carries TRBV19 and TRBJ2-5, with 12 bases fitting TRBD2. Looked up from germline, CDR1 is LNHDA and CDR2 is SQIVND (reference sequence). The CDR3 spans 15 residues. J lost 4 bases, V lost 5 bases, and 5 bases had no gene match. CDR3 residues: CASSLQTSGGETQYF. The CDR3 region has the DNA TGTGCCAGTAGTCTACAGACTAGCGGGGGAGAGACCCAGTACTTC.

The V gene is TRBV29-1, the J gene TRBJ2-1; possibly TRBD2 for D (6 bases). The V end lost 5 bases, the J end lost 4 bases, and 12 bases lay between the germline ends. The germline V gene encodes CDR1 SQVTM and CDR2 ANQGSEA. The CDR3 has 13 residues. In DNA form, the CDR3 reads TGCAGCGTTTGTTGGGACTCATACAATGAGCAGTTCTTC. It translates to CSVCWDSYNEQFF.

This clone was picked up one time. This sequence joins TRBV7-9 and TRBJ1-3; 8 positions match TRBD1. The V gene's germline CDR1 is SEHNR and CDR2 FQNEAQ (reference sequence). There are 14 residues in the CDR3. Trimming cost V 1 base and J 8 bases; bases outside gene matches: 4. This chain's CDR3 is CASSLEGQADTIYF. In nucleotides, the CDR3 is TGTGCCAGCAGCTTAGAGGGACAGGCGGACACCATATATTTT. The variable domain in full, completed from reference TRBV7-9 and TRBJ1-3, reads DTGVSQNPRHKITKRGQNVTFRCDPISEHNRLYWYRQTLGQGPEFLTYFQNEAQLEKSRLLSDRFSAERPKGSFSTLEIQRTEQGDSAMYLCASSLEGQADTIYFGEGSWLTVV.

V and J are TRBV25-1 and TRBJ1-6; TRBD1 might be the D (5 bases). The CDR3 has 15 residues. Germline V gene data show CDR1 as MGHDK and CDR2 as SYGVNS. Trimming stripped 1 base from V and 5 bases from J, with 9 bases between. The CDR3 region has the DNA TGTGCCAGCAGTGAATTGGGGGGGAATAATTCACCCCTCCACTTT. It specifies CASSELGGNNSPLHF.

V and J are TRBV18 and TRBJ2-7, with D perhaps TRBD2 (6 bases). Trimming took off 6 bases at V and 4 bases at J, with 13 bases between the two ends. This CDR3 region has 13 residues. The germline CDR1 and CDR2 sequences are KGHSH and LQKENI. This chain's CDR3 is CASSLRGLYEQYF. The CDR3 nucleotides are TGTGCCAGCTCCCTTCGGGGACTTTACGAGCAGTACTTC.

The CDR3 reads CASSFGEGNEQFF. The CDR3 DNA sequence: TGTGCCAGCAGTTTCGGGGAGGGCAATGAGCAGTTCTTC. The rearrangement links TRBV27 to TRBJ2-1; 7 bases map to TRBD2. Germline V lookup: CDR1 MNHEY, CDR2 SMNVEV (reference sequence). Losses at the gene ends were 3 bases for V and 6 bases for J; bases not matched to a gene: 2. This CDR3 has 13 residues.